Listed below are T cell receptor beta chains from one sample, sequenced in a study of regulatory T cells in long-lasting Graves disease. TCRdb reprocessed the multiplex PCR reads via MiXCR and lists one record per CDR3 protein. This table has roughly 350,000 distinct CDR3 sequences, around 15% appearing once. Another study also made use of these data, one on T cells in Graves' hyperthyroidism and ophthalmopathy.

The sequenced sample was peripheral blood mononuclear cells (PBMCs), obtained at new diagnosis, from a patient treated with antithyroid drugs. These receptors originate from a woman aged 18-29 years with Graves disease. Each CDR3 is given with its conserved first and last residue. Fields, in order: clone size, J gene, CDR3 length, V gene, D gene, CDR3 protein, CDR3 DNA. A D gene is named only where the DNA matches it firmly. Clone size is stated in some rows and not others, as once, few, many or a class when expanded.

clone_size: many
j_call: TRBJ2-1
cdr3_length: 16
v_call: TRBV5-1
d_call: .
cdr3_aa: CASSPPRNPPTNEQFF
cdr3_nt: TGCGCCAGCAGCCCTCCCCGAAACCCACCTACAAATGAGCAGTTCTTC

clone_size: once
j_call: TRBJ1-5
cdr3_length: 15
v_call: TRBV7-6
d_call: TRBD1
cdr3_aa: CASSPTGEHNQPQHF
cdr3_nt: TGTGCCAGCAGCCCGACAGGGGAGCACAATCAGCCCCAGCATTTT

clone_size: few
j_call: TRBJ1-3
cdr3_length: 13
v_call: TRBV20-1
d_call: .
cdr3_aa: CSAEQGLGNTIYF
cdr3_nt: TGCAGTGCTGAACAGGGTCTAGGAAACACCATATATTTT

clone_size: .
j_call: TRBJ2-1
cdr3_length: 15
v_call: TRBV19
d_call: TRBD2
cdr3_aa: CASSITSGLNNEQFF
cdr3_nt: TGTGCCAGTAGTATCACTAGCGGCCTTAACAATGAGCAGTTCTTC

clone_size: many
j_call: TRBJ2-7
cdr3_length: 13
v_call: TRBV20-1
d_call: TRBD2
cdr3_aa: CSASAGGRGEQYF
cdr3_nt: TGCAGTGCCTCCGCGGGAGGGAGGGGCGAGCAGTACTTC

clone_size: many
j_call: TRBJ2-4
cdr3_length: 10
v_call: TRBV20-1
d_call: .
cdr3_aa: CSASRNIQYF
cdr3_nt: TGCAGTGCTAGCCGAAACATTCAGTACTTC

clone_size: many
j_call: TRBJ1-3
cdr3_length: 15
v_call: TRBV2
d_call: TRBD1
cdr3_aa: CASSEGQGSGNTIYF
cdr3_nt: TGTGCCAGCAGTGAAGGACAGGGGTCTGGAAACACCATATATTTT

clone_size: many
j_call: TRBJ2-1
cdr3_length: 15
v_call: TRBV24-1
d_call: TRBD2
cdr3_aa: CATSDLAASYNEQFF
cdr3_nt: TGTGCCACCAGTGATCTAGCGGCGTCCTACAATGAGCAGTTCTTC

clone_size: .
j_call: TRBJ2-2
cdr3_length: 13
v_call: TRBV6-1
d_call: .
cdr3_aa: CASERANTGELFF
cdr3_nt: TGTGCCAGCGAGCGGGCGAACACCGGGGAGCTGTTTTTT

clone_size: few
j_call: TRBJ2-5
cdr3_length: 18
v_call: TRBV5-1
d_call: .
cdr3_aa: CASSSHTKPVHLQETQYF
cdr3_nt: TGTGCCAGCAGCTCACACACGAAACCGGTTCATTTACAAGAGACCCAGTACTTC

clone_size: many
j_call: TRBJ2-1
cdr3_length: 16
v_call: TRBV28
d_call: .
cdr3_aa: CASKPPGTSSYNEQFF
cdr3_nt: TGTGCCAGCAAACCCCCCGGGACAAGCTCCTACAATGAGCAGTTCTTC

clone_size: many
j_call: TRBJ1-2
cdr3_length: 15
v_call: TRBV3-1
d_call: .
cdr3_aa: CASSRFRDPKEGYTF
cdr3_nt: TGTGCCAGCAGCCGATTCCGGGACCCAAAGGAGGGCTACACCTTC

clone_size: many
j_call: TRBJ2-7
cdr3_length: 16
v_call: TRBV5-1
d_call: TRBD2
cdr3_aa: CASSEGLAGVRNEQYF
cdr3_nt: TGCGCCAGCAGCGAGGGACTAGCGGGAGTTCGAAACGAGCAGTACTTC

clone_size: many
j_call: TRBJ1-1
cdr3_length: 16
v_call: TRBV11-2
d_call: TRBD1
cdr3_aa: CASSLGLRGENTEAFF
cdr3_nt: TGTGCCAGCAGCTTAGGCCTCAGGGGGGAGAACACTGAAGCTTTCTTT

clone_size: many
j_call: TRBJ1-5
cdr3_length: 15
v_call: TRBV20-1
d_call: TRBD1
cdr3_aa: CSAITDRGVNQPQHF
cdr3_nt: TGCAGTGCGATCACCGACAGGGGAGTTAATCAGCCCCAGCATTTT

clone_size: .
j_call: TRBJ1-3
cdr3_length: 17
v_call: TRBV4-1
d_call: TRBD1
cdr3_aa: CASSPILRGRFGNTIYF
cdr3_nt: TGCGCCAGCAGCCCAATATTAAGGGGGCGCTTCGGAAACACCATATATTTT

clone_size: many
j_call: TRBJ2-1
cdr3_length: 14
v_call: TRBV11-2
d_call: TRBD2
cdr3_aa: CASSLTSGGYEQFF
cdr3_nt: TGTGCCAGCAGCTTGACTAGCGGGGGCTATGAGCAGTTCTTC

clone_size: few
j_call: TRBJ2-1
cdr3_length: 16
v_call: TRBV6-4
d_call: TRBD2
cdr3_aa: CASSEISGGASNEQFF
cdr3_nt: TGTGCCAGCAGTGAAATAAGCGGGGGGGCCAGTAATGAGCAGTTCTTC

clone_size: .
j_call: TRBJ2-3
cdr3_length: 16
v_call: TRBV9
d_call: TRBD2
cdr3_aa: CASSAGAGGNTDTQYF
cdr3_nt: TGTGCCAGCAGCGCCGGCGCGGGGGGCAACACAGATACGCAGTATTTT

clone_size: .
j_call: TRBJ1-5
cdr3_length: 17
v_call: TRBV7-6
d_call: .
cdr3_aa: CASSSVDRGVGNQPQHF
cdr3_nt: TGTGCCAGCAGCTCAGTGGATAGGGGGGTAGGCAATCAGCCCCAGCATTTT

clone_size: many
j_call: TRBJ2-2
cdr3_length: 17
v_call: TRBV2
d_call: TRBD2
cdr3_aa: CASSLADHWRGTGELFF
cdr3_nt: TGTGCCAGCTCCCTAGCGGACCATTGGCGGGGCACCGGGGAGCTGTTTTTT

clone_size: many
j_call: TRBJ1-4
cdr3_length: 15
v_call: TRBV28
d_call: .
cdr3_aa: CASSPGDRHNEKLFF
cdr3_nt: TGTGCCAGCAGTCCGGGGGACCGCCATAATGAAAAACTGTTTTTT

clone_size: many
j_call: TRBJ1-6
cdr3_length: 14
v_call: TRBV3-1
d_call: TRBD1
cdr3_aa: CASSDRDRNSPLHF
cdr3_nt: TGTGCCAGCAGCGACCGGGACAGGAATTCACCCCTCCACTTT

clone_size: .
j_call: TRBJ2-3
cdr3_length: 12
v_call: TRBV6-1
d_call: .
cdr3_aa: CASSPQGGTQYF
cdr3_nt: TGTGCCAGCAGTCCTCAGGGAGGCACGCAGTATTTT

clone_size: many
j_call: TRBJ1-1
cdr3_length: 14
v_call: TRBV11-2
d_call: TRBD1
cdr3_aa: CASSKTGSNTEVFF
cdr3_nt: TGTGCCAGCAGCAAGACAGGGTCGAACACTGAAGTTTTCTTT

clone_size: many
j_call: TRBJ2-5
cdr3_length: 14
v_call: TRBV6-2/TRBV6-3
d_call: .
cdr3_aa: CASSGLSGLETQYF
cdr3_nt: TGTGCCAGCAGTGGTCTTTCGGGACTAGAGACCCAGTACTTC

clone_size: many
j_call: TRBJ1-2
cdr3_length: 11
v_call: TRBV2
d_call: .
cdr3_aa: CASSEGQITHF
cdr3_nt: TGTGCCAGCAGTGAAGGACAAATTACCCACTTC